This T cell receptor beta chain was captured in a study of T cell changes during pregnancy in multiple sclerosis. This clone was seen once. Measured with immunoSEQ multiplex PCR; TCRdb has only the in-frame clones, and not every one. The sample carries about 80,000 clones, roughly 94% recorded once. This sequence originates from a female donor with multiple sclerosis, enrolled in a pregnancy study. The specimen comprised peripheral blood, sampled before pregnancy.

As DNA, the CDR3 is TGTGCCAGCTGGTTTCTCGGGAACCCCACGCTGTTTTTT. It translates to CASWFLGNPTLFF. The chain carries TRBV6-6 and TRBJ2-2, with D perhaps matching TRBD2 (5 bases). The CDR3 runs to 13 residues. Germline-derived CDR1 and CDR2 are MNHNY and SVGAGI (reference sequence). Trimming removed 8 bases from V and 13 bases from J, with 20 bases in between.